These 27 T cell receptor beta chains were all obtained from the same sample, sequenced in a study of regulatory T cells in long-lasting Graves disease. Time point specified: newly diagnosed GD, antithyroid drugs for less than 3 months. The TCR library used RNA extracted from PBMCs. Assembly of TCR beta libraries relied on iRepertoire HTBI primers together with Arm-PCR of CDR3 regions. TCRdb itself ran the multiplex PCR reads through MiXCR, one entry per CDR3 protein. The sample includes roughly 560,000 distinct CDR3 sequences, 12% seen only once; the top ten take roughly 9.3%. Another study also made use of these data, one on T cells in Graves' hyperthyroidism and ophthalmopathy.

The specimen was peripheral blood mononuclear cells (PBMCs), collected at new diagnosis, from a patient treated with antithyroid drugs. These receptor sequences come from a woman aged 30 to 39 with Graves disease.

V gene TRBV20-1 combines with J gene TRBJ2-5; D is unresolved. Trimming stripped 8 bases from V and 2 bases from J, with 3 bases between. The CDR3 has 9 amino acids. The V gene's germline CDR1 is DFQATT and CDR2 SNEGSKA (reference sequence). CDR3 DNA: TGCAGTTCTCAAGAGACCCAGTACTTC. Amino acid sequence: CSSQETQYF.

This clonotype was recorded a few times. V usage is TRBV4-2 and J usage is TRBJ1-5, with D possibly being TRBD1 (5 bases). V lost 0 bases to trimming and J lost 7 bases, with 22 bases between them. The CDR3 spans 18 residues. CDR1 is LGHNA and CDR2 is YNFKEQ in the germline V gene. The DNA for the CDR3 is TGTGCCAGCAGCCAAGAGGGTTGGGCGCAGGGCAGATTACAGCCCCAGCATTTT. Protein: CASSQEGWAQGRLQPQHF.

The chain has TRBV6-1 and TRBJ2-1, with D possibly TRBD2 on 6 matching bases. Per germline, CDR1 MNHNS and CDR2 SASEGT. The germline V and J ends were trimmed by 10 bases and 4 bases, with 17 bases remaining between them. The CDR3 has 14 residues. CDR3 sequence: CAIKAGTVYNEQFF. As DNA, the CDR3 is TGTGCCATCAAGGCGGGGACCGTATACAATGAGCAGTTCTTC.

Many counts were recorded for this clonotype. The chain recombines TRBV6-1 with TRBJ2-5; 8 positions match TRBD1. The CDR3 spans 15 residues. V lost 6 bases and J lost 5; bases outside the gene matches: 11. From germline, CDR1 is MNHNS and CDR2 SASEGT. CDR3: CASSLQGAGRETQYF. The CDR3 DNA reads TGTGCCAGCAGCCTTCAGGGGGCGGGGAGGGAGACCCAGTACTTC.

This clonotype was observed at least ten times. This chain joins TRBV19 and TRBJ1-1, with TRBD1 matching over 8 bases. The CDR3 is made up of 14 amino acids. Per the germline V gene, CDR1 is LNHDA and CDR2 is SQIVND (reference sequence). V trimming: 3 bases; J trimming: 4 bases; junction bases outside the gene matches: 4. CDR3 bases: TGTGCCAGTAGTATCCAGGACAGGGTCACTGAAGCTTTCTTT. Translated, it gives CASSIQDRVTEAFF.

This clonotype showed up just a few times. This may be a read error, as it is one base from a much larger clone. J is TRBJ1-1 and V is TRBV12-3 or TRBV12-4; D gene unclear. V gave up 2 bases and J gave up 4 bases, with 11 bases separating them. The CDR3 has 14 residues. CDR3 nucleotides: TGTGCCAGCAGTTTAAAACAGACTAGCACTGAAGCTTTCTTT. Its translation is CASSLKQTSTEAFF.

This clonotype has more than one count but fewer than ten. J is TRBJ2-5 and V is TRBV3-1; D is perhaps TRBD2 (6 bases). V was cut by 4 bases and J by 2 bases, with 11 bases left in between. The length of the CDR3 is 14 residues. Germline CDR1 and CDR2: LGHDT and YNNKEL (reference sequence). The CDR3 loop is CASSRRVSQETQYF. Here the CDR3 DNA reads TGTGCCAGCAGCCGGAGGGTATCTCAAGAGACCCAGTACTTC.

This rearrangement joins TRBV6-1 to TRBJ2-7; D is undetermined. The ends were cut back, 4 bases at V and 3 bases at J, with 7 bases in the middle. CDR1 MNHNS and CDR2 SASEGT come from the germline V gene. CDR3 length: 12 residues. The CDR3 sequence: CASSVFLYEQYF. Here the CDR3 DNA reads TGTGCCAGCAGTGTGTTCCTCTACGAGCAGTACTTC.

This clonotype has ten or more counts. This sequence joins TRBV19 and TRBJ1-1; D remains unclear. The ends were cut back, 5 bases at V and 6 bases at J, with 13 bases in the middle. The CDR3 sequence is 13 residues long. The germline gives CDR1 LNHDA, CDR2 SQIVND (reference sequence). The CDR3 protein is CASSPTRGSEAFF. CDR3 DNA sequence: TGTGCCAGTAGTCCCACACGGGGATCTGAAGCTTTCTTT. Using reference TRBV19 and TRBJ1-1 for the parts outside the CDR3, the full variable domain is DGGITQSPKYLFRKEGQNVTLSCEQNLNHDAMYWYRQDPGQGLRLIYYSQIVNDFQKGDIAEGYSVSREKKESFPLTVTSAQKNPTAFYLCASSPTRGSEAFFGQGTRLTVV.

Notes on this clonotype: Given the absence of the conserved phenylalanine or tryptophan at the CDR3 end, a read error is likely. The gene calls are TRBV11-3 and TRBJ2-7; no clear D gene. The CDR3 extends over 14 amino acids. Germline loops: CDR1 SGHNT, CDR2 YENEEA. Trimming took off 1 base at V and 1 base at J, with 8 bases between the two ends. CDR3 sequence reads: CASSLGGGSYEQYL. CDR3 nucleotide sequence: TGTGCCAGCAGCTTAGGTGGCGGTTCCTACGAGCAGTACCTC.

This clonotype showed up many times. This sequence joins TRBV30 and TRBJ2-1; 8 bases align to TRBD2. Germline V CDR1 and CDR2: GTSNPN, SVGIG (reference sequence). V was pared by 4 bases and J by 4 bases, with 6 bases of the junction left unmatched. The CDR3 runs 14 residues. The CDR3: CAWNGRGAYNEQFF. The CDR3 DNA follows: TGTGCCTGGAACGGGCGGGGGGCTTACAATGAGCAGTTCTTC.

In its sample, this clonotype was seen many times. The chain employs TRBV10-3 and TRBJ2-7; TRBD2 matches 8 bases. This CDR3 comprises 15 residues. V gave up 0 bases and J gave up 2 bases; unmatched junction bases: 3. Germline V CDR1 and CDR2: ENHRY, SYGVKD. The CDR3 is CAISESLGLAYEQYF. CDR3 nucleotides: TGTGCCATCAGTGAGTCGTTGGGACTAGCCTACGAGCAGTACTTC.

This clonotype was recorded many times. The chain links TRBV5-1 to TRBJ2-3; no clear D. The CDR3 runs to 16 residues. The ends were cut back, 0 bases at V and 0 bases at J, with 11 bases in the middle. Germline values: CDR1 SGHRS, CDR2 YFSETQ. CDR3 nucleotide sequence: TGCGCCAGCAGCTTGGACGGCAGACGAAGCACAGATACGCAGTATTTT. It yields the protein CASSLDGRRSTDTQYF. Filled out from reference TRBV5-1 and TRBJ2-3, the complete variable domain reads KAGVTQTPRYLIKTRGQQVTLSCSPISGHRSVSWYQQTPGQGLQFLFEYFSETQRNKGNFPGRFSGRQFSNSRSEMNVSTLELGDSALYLCASSLDGRRSTDTQYFGPGTRLTVL.

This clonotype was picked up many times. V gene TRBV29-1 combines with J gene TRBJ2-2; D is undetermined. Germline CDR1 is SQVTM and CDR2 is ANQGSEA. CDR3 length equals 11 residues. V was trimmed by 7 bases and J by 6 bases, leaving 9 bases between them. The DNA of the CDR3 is TGCAGCGGAACCGGCTCCGGGGAGCTGTTTTTT. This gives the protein CSGTGSGELFF.

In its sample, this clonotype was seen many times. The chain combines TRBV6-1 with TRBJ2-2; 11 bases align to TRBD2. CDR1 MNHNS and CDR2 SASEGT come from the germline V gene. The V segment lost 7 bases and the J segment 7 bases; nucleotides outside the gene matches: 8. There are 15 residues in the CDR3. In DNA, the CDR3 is TGTGCCAGCACTCATAGCGGGAGGGCCGACGGGGAGCTGTTTTTT. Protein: CASTHSGRADGELFF.

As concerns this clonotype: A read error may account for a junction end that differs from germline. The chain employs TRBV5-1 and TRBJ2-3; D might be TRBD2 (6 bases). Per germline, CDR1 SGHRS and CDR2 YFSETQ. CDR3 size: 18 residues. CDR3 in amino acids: CASSLGALLAGTEDAQYF. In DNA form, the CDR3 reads TGCGCCAGCAGCTTGGGGGCATTATTGGCGGGAACCGAAGATGCGCAGTATTTT.

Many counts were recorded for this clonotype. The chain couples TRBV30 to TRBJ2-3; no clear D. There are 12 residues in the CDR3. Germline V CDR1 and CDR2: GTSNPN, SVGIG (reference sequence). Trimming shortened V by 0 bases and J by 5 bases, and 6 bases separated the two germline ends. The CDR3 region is CAWSVLGDTQYF. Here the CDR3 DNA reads TGTGCCTGGAGTGTACTTGGAGATACGCAGTATTTT.

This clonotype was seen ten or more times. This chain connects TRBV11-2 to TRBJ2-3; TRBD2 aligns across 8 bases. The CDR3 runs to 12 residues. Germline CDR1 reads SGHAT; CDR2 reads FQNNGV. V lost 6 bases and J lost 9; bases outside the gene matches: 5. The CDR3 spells CASRSTSGTQYF. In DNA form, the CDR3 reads TGTGCCAGCAGATCAACTAGCGGAACGCAGTATTTT.

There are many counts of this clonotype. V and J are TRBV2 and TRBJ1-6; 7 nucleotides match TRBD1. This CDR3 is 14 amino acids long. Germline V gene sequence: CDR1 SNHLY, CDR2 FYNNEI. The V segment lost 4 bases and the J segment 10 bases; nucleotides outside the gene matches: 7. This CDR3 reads CASSGRGRRSPLHF. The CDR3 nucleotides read TGTGCCAGCAGTGGGAGGGGGCGCCGGTCACCCCTCCACTTT.

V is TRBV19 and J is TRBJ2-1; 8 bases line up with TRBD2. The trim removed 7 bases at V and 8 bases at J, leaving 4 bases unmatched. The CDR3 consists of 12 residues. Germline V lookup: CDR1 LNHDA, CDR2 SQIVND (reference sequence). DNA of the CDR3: TGTGCCAGTACGGGAGGGCCCCATGAGCAGTTCTTC. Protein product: CASTGGPHEQFF.

The CDR3 here is CASSQPSGRLYNEQFF. For the CDR3, the DNA is TGCGCCAGCAGCCAGCCTAGCGGGAGGCTATACAATGAGCAGTTCTTC. The chain joins TRBV4-1 to TRBJ2-1; TRBD2 agrees at 11 bases. V shed 3 bases and J 4 bases; nucleotides not matched to a gene: 5. The germline CDR1 and CDR2 sequences are MGHRA and YSYEKL. The CDR3 has 16 residues.

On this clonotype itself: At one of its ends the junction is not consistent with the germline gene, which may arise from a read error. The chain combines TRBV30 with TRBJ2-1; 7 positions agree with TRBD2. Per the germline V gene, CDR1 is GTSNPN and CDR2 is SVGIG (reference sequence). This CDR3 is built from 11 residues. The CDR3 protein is CAWSVRGGPTF. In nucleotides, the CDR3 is TGTGCCTGGAGTGTACGGGGAGGGCCGACCTTC.

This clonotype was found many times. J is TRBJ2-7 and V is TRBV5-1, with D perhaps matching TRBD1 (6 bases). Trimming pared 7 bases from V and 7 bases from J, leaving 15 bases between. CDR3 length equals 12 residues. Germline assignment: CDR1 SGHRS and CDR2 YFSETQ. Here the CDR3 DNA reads TGCGCCAGCGGACCGGGACAATGGGAGCAGTACTTC. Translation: CASGPGQWEQYF.

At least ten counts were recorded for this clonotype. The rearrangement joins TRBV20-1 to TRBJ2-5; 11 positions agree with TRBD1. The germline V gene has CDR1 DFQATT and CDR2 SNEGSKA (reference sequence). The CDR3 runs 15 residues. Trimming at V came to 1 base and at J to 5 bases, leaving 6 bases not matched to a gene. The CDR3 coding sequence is TGCAGTGCTAGAGCGCCGGGACAGGGGGGGGAGACCCAGTACTTC. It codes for CSARAPGQGGETQYF.

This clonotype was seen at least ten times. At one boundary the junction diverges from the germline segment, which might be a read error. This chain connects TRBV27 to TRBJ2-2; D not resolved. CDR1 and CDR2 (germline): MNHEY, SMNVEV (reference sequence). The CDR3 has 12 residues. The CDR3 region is CASSTSTGELFF. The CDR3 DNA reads TGCGCCAGCTCCACCTCCACCGGGGAGCTGTTTTTT.

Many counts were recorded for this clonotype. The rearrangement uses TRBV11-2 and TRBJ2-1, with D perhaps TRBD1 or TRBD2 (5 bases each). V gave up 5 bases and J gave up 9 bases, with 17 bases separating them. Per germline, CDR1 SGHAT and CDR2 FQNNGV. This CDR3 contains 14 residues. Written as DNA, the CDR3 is TGTGCCAGCAGCAAACAGGTAATGAGCGGTGAGCAGTTCTTC. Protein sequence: CASSKQVMSGEQFF.

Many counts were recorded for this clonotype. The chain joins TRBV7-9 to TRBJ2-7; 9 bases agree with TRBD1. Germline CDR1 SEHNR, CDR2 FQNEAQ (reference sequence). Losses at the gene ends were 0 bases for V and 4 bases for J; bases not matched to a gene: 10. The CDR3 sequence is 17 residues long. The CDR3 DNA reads TGTGCCAGCAGCTTAGCGTACGCTGACAGGGGGGTTTACGAGCAGTACTTC. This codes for CASSLAYADRGVYEQYF.